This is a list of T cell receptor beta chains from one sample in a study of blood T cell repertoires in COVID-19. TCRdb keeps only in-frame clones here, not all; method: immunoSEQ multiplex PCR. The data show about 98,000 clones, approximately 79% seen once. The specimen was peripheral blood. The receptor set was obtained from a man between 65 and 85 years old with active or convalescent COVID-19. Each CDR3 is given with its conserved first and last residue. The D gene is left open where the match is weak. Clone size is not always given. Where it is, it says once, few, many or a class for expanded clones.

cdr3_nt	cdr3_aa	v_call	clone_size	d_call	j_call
TGTGCCAGCAGCTTCCCAGGGGTTGGGGCCAACGTCCTGACTTTC	CASSFPGVGANVLTF	TRBV7-3	.	.	TRBJ2-6
TGTGCCAGCAGCTCCCACATCCAAGAGACCCAGTACTTC	CASSSHIQETQYF	TRBV11-2	.	.	TRBJ2-5
TGTGCCAGAAGCCCCACTAGGAACGGGGAGCTGTTTTTT	CARSPTRNGELFF	TRBV7-5	.	.	TRBJ2-2
TGTGCCAGCAGCTCGACAGGGCTCTATGGCTACACCTTC	CASSSTGLYGYTF	TRBV7-9	.	TRBD1	TRBJ1-2
TGTGCCAGCAGCTTGGGGAGACAGGGTTTACCGGAAGAGCAGTTCTTC	CASSLGRQGLPEEQFF	TRBV5-8	.	TRBD1	TRBJ2-1
TGTGCCAGCAGCTTAGGAGGACACAAAAATTCACCCCTCCACTTT	CASSLGGHKNSPLHF	TRBV7-6	.	.	TRBJ1-6
TGTGCCAGCAGTTACCAAGGACTAGCGGGGGGGCCAGGGCAGTATTTT	CASSYQGLAGGPGQYF	TRBV6-2/TRBV6-3	.	TRBD2	TRBJ2-3
TGTGCCAGCAGTCCCGGGACAGGACTTTACGAGCAGTACTTC	CASSPGTGLYEQYF	TRBV5-6	.	TRBD1	TRBJ2-7
TGTGCCAGCAGCTTAGATACACAGGGTGGGGAAAAACTGTTTTTT	CASSLDTQGGEKLFF	TRBV7-9	few	.	TRBJ1-4
TGTGCCAGTAGTGCGACTAGCGGGGTTCAAAACATTCAGTACTTC	CASSATSGVQNIQYF	TRBV19	.	TRBD2	TRBJ2-4
TGTGCCACTAGGCGAGGGACTAGCGAGGCCGGGGAGCTGTTTTTT	CATRRGTSEAGELFF	TRBV10-3	once	TRBD2	TRBJ2-2
TGTGCCAGCGGTGACAGGAATCCTCTCTATGGCTACACCTTC	CASGDRNPLYGYTF	TRBV6-6	.	.	TRBJ1-2
TGCAGTGCGGCGGACAGGTCGGGCCTCCACTTT	CSAADRSGLHF	TRBV20-1	.	TRBD1	TRBJ1-6
TGTGCCAGCAGTAAAGACAGAAATCGAAATGAAAAACTGTTTTTT	CASSKDRNRNEKLFF	TRBV2	.	.	TRBJ1-4
TGTGCCAGCAGCCCACGGGACAGATTAGGGGAGCTGTTTTTT	CASSPRDRLGELFF	TRBV11-2	few	TRBD1	TRBJ2-2
TGTGCCAGCAGCTCCATACTGGGCCATGAGCAGTTCTTC	CASSSILGHEQFF	TRBV11-1	.	.	TRBJ2-1
TGTGCCAGCAAGGAATTAGCAACGGATGAGCAGTTCTTC	CASKELATDEQFF	TRBV3-1/TRBV3-2	.	.	TRBJ2-1
TGTGCCAGCAGAAAGGACACTCCGAAGGAATGCTTC	CASRKDTPKECF	TRBV6-5	.	.	TRBJ1-2
TGCGCCAGCAGCCAAGCAAACGGGACTAGCACTGATACGCAGTATTTT	CASSQANGTSTDTQYF	TRBV4-1	.	TRBD2	TRBJ2-3
TGTGCCAGCACCCCCCGGGGGAGTCACTACGAGCAGTACTTC	CASTPRGSHYEQYF	TRBV6-6	.	.	TRBJ2-7
TGTGCCAGCAGCGTAGCTCCCGGGAGCGCCAACGTCCTGACTTTC	CASSVAPGSANVLTF	TRBV9	.	.	TRBJ2-6
TGCGCCAGCAGGGACAGGGTCGATCAGCCCCAGCATTTT	CASRDRVDQPQHF	TRBV10-2	once	TRBD1	TRBJ1-5
TGTGCCAGCAGACCCGGTTTAATACAGCCCCAGCATTTT	CASRPGLIQPQHF	TRBV27	.	.	TRBJ1-5
TGTGCCAGCAGTGGGACAGTTAACTATGGCTACACCTTC	CASSGTVNYGYTF	TRBV2	.	.	TRBJ1-2
TGTGCCAGCAGTCAATACGCTGGGACTAGCGGCGAGACCCAGTACTTC	CASSQYAGTSGETQYF	TRBV14	.	TRBD2	TRBJ2-5
TGTGCCAGCAGCCCCGGGACTAGCAAAGGAGATACGCAGTATTTT	CASSPGTSKGDTQYF	TRBV7-3	.	TRBD2	TRBJ2-3
TGCGCCAGCAGCTTGGGCGGAGGGTACACTGAAGCTTTCTTT	CASSLGGGYTEAFF	TRBV5-1	.	.	TRBJ1-1
TGTGCCAGCAGCACAGGGTCGGGGTACGAGCAGTACTTC	CASSTGSGYEQYF	TRBV2	.	.	TRBJ2-7
TGTGCCAGCAGCCGGGCCGCGGGATTTAGCACAGATACGCAGTATTTT	CASSRAAGFSTDTQYF	TRBV5-6	few	.	TRBJ2-3
TGTGCCAGCAGCTTCACAGGAGGGGTATATTTT	CASSFTGGVYF	TRBV11-3	.	.	TRBJ1-3
TGTGCCAGCAAGAACTTAGCTAATGAAAAACTGTTTTTT	CASKNLANEKLFF	TRBV3-1/TRBV3-2	once	.	TRBJ1-4
TGCAGTGCTAATGACGGTAGTGGCTACACCTTC	CSANDGSGYTF	TRBV20-1	.	.	TRBJ1-2
TGTGCCAGTTCCCGGGACAGCAACACTGAAGCTTTCTTT	CASSRDSNTEAFF	TRBV27	.	TRBD1	TRBJ1-1
TGTGCCAGCAGCCAAGGACAGTTAGGAAACACCATATATTTT	CASSQGQLGNTIYF	TRBV3-1/TRBV3-2	.	.	TRBJ1-3
TGTGCCAGCAGTGGGAGTGCAGGGGCAGGTTCACCCCTCCACTTT	CASSGSAGAGSPLHF	TRBV9	.	.	TRBJ1-6
TGTGCCAGCAGCCAGGGGGGGCTCGGCTATGGCTACACCTTC	CASSQGGLGYGYTF	TRBV3-1/TRBV3-2	.	.	TRBJ1-2
TGTGCCAGCAACGGAGTCGGGAATCAGCCCCAGCATTTT	CASNGVGNQPQHF	TRBV2	few	.	TRBJ1-5
TGTGCCAGCAGCTTAGCGCCTGGGCGGGGGGGATCAGATACGCAGTATTTT	CASSLAPGRGGSDTQYF	TRBV7-6	.	TRBD2	TRBJ2-3
TGTGCCTGGAGTGTAGGGGACAGAGAGACCCAGTACTTC	CAWSVGDRETQYF	TRBV30	.	TRBD1	TRBJ2-5
TGCGCCAGCAGCATTGGACAGGGAGGAGGCTACACCTTC	CASSIGQGGGYTF	TRBV5-1	.	TRBD1	TRBJ1-2
TGTGCCAGCAGTTTAGACTCTGAACTGCAGCCCCAGCATTTT	CASSLDSELQPQHF	TRBV27	.	.	TRBJ1-5
TGCGCCAGCAGCGGAACTAGGACAGGGGTTGCCGGGGAGCTGTTTTTT	CASSGTRTGVAGELFF	TRBV5-1	.	TRBD1	TRBJ2-2